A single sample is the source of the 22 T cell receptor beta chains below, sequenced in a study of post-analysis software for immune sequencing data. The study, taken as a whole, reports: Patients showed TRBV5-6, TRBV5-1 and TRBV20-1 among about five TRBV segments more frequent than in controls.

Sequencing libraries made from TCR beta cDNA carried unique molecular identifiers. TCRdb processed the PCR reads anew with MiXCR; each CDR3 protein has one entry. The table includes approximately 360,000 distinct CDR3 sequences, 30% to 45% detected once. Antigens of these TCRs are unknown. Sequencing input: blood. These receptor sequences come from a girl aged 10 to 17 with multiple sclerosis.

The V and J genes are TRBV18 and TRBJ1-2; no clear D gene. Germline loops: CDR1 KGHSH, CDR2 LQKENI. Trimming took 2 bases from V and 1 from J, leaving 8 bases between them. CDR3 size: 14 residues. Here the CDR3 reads CASSPGNGNYGYTF. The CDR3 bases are TGTGCCAGCTCACCAGGGAACGGTAACTATGGCTACACCTTC.

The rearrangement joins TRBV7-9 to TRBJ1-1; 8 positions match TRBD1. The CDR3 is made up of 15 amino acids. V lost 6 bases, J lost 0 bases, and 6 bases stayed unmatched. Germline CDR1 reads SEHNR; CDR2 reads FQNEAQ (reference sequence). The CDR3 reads CASRTTGGVNTEAFF. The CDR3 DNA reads TGTGCCAGCAGAACAACAGGGGGAGTGAACACTGAAGCTTTCTTT.

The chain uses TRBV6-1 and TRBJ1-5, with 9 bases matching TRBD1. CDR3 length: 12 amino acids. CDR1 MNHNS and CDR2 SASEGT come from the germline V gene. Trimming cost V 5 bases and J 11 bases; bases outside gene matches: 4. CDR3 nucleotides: TGTGCCAGCAGTCGGACAGGGGTAACCCAGCATTTT. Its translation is CASSRTGVTQHF.

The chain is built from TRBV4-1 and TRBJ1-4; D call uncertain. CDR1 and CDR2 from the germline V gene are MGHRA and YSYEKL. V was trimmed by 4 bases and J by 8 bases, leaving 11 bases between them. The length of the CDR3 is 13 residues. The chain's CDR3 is CASSLLETEKLFF. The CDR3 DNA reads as TGCGCCAGCAGCCTTCTCGAAACGGAAAAACTGTTTTTT.

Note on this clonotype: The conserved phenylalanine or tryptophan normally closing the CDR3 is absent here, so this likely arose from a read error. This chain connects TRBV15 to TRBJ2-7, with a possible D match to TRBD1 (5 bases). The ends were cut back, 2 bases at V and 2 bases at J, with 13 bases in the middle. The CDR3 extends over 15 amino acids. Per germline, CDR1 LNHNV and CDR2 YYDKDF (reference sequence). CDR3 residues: CATSRSRQTTYEQYL. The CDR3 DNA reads TGTGCCACCAGCAGAAGCAGACAGACCACCTACGAGCAGTACTTA.

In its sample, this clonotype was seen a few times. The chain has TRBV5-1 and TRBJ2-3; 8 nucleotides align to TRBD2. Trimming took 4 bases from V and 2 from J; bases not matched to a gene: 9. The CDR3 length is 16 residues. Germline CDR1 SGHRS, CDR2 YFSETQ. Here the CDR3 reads CASSRVGGGATDTQYF. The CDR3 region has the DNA TGCGCCAGCAGCCGCGTCGGGGGGGGTGCCACAGATACGCAGTATTTT.

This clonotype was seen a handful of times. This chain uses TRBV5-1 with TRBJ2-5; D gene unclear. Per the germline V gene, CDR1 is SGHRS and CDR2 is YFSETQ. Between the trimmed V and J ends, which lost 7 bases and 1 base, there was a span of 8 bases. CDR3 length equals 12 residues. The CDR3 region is CASRRSQETQYF. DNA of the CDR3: TGCGCCAGCCGCAGGAGCCAAGAGACCCAGTACTTC.

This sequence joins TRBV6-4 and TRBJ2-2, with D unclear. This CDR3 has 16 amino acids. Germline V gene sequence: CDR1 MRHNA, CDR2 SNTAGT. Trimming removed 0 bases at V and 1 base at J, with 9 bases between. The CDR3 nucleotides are TGTGCCAGCAGTGACTCGTTCAGGAAGAACACCGGGGAGCTGTTTTTT. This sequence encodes CASSDSFRKNTGELFF.

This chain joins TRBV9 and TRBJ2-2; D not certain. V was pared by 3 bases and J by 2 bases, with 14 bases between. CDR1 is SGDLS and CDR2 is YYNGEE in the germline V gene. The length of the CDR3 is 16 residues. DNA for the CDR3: TGTGCCAGCAGCGGGTCGTCTGGCCATAACACCGGGGAGCTGTTTTTT. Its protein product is CASSGSSGHNTGELFF.

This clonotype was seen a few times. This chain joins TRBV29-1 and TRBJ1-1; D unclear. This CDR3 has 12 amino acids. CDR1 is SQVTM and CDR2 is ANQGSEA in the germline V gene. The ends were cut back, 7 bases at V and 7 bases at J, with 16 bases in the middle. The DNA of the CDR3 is TGCAGCGCCCCGGCCTCGGAGGGTGAAGCTTTCTTT. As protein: CSAPASEGEAFF.

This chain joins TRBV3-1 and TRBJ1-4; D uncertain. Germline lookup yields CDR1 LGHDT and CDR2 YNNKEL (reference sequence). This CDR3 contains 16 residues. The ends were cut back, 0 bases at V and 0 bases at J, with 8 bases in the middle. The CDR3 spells CASSQESTATNEKLFF. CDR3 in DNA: TGTGCCAGCAGCCAAGAGAGCACTGCAACTAATGAAAAACTGTTTTTT. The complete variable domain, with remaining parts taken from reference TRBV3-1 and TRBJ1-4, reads DTAVSQTPKYLVTQMGNDKSIKCEQNLGHDTMYWYKQDSKKFLKIMFSYNNKELIINETVPNRFSPKSPDKAHLNLHINSLELGDSAVYFCASSQESTATNEKLFFGSGTQLSVL.

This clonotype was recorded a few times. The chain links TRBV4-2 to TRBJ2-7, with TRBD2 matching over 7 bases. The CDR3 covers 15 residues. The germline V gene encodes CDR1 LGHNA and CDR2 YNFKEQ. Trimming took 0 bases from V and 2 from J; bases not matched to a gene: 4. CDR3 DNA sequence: TGTGCCAGCAGCCAAGAGACGGGGGGTACCTACGAGCAGTACTTC. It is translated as CASSQETGGTYEQYF.

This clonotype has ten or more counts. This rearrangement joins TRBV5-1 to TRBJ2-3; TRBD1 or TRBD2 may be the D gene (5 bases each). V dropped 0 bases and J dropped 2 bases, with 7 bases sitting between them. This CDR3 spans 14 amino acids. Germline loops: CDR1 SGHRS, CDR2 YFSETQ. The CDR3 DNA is TGCGCCAGCAGCTTGGGAGGGACCACAGATACGCAGTATTTT. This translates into CASSLGGTTDTQYF.

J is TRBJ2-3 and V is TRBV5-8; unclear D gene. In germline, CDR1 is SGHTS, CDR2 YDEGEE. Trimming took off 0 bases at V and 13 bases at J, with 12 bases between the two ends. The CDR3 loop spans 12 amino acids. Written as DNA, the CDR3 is TGTGCCAGCAGCTTGGGTCTCCCGGTGGAGTATTTT. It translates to CASSLGLPVEYF.

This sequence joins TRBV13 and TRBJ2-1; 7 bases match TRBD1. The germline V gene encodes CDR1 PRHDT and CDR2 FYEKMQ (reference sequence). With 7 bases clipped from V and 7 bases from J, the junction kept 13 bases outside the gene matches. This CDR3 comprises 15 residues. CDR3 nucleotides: TGTGCCAGCAACCTCCAGGGGGAGTCTTATAATGAGCAGTTCTTC. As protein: CASNLQGESYNEQFF.

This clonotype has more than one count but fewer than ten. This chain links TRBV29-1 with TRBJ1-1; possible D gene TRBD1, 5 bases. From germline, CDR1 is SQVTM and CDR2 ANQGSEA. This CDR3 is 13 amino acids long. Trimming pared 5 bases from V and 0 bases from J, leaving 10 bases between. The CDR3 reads CSVLRDLNTEAFF. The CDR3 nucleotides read TGCAGCGTTCTCAGGGACCTGAACACTGAAGCTTTCTTT.

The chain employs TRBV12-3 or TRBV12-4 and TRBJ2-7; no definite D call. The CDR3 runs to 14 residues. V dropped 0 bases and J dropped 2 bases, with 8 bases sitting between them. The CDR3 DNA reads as TGTGCCAGCAGTTTAGCGGGGTTGACCTACGAGCAGTACTTC. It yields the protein CASSLAGLTYEQYF.

The CDR3 DNA reads TGTGCCAGCAGTTCCCCCCTAGCGGGGGGCTACAATGAGCAGTTCTTC. Translation: CASSSPLAGGYNEQFF. The rearrangement uses TRBV6-2 or TRBV6-3 and TRBJ2-1; TRBD2 matches 11 bases. J was trimmed by 3 bases and V by 4 bases; bases with no gene match: 5. Looked up from germline, CDR1 is MNHEY and CDR2 is SVGEGT. The CDR3 length is 16 residues.

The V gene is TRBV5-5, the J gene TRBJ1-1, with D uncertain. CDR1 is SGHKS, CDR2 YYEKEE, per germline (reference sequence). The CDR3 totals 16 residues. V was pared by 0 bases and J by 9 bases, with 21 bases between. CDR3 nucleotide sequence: TGTGCCAGCAGCTTGGCCACTTTGGTGGCAGAGGCAAAAGCTTTCTTT. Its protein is CASSLATLVAEAKAFF.

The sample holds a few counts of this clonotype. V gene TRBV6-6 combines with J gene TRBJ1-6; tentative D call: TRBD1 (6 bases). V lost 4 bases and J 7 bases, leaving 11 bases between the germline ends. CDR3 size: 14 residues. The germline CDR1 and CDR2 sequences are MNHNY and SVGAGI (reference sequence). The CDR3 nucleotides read TGTGCCAGCAGTTCGGGACAAAGAAATTCACCCCTCCACTTT. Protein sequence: CASSSGQRNSPLHF.

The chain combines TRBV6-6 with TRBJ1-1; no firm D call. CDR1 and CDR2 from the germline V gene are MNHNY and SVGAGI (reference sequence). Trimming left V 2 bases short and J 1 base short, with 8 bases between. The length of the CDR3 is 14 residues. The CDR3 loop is CASSYEGGNTEAFF. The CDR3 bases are TGTGCCAGCAGTTACGAGGGAGGGAACACTGAAGCTTTCTTT.

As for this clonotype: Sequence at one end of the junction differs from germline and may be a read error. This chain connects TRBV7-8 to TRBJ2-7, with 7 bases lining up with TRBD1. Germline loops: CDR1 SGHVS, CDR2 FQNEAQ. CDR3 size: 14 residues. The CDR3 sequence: CANSPDRLTYEQYF. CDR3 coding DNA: TGTGCCAACAGCCCGGACAGGCTTACCTACGAGCAGTACTTC.